This T cell receptor (beta chain) came from a study of T cell responses to AZD1222 COVID-19 vaccine. Study outcomes and limitations: Seropositive AZD1222 recipients at baseline numbered only 5 or 6.

The assay was immunoSEQ multiplex PCR, and TCRdb's table has in-frame clones only and misses some. This sample carries roughly 150,000 clones, 85% to 90% of them seen once, and the ten largest clones take 6% to 8%. V was cut by 2 bases and J by 2 bases, with 7 bases left in between. CDR3 length: 15 residues. Germline V CDR1 and CDR2: KGHSH, LQKENI. This clone was counted a few times. What it recognizes is unknown. Sample: peripheral blood, taken on day 0 of AZD1222 vaccination. The chain recombines TRBV18 with TRBJ2-6; D not resolved. The source of this sequence is an adult in good health. In DNA form, the CDR3 reads TGTGCCAGCTCACCAAGTACTGCTGGGGCCAACGTCCTGACTTTC. Translation: CASSPSTAGANVLTF.